Presented here are 18 T cell receptor beta chains from one specimen sequenced in a study of T cell repertoires in cytomegalovirus infection. MiXCR, run by TCRdb on the reads, gives a single entry per CDR3 protein. This sample has hundreds of thousands of distinct CDR3 sequences, with roughly 36% found just once. No antigen has been identified for these receptors. Sequencing was performed on cultured PBMCs, taken from culture after CMV antigen stimulation. Receptor source: a human donor in good health (CMV status not recorded). Some clones in this sample may be carry-over from other donors' samples.

The chain couples TRBV11-2 to TRBJ1-6; no firm D call. Trimming removed 3 bases from V and 5 bases from J, with 11 bases in between. Germline V gene data show CDR1 as SGHAT and CDR2 as FQNNGV. This CDR3 has 15 amino acids. CDR3 nucleotides: TGTGCCAGCAGCTTGACGGGGAGGGATAATTCACCCCTCCACTTT. Translating it yields CASSLTGRDNSPLHF.

The rearrangement joins TRBV29-1 to TRBJ2-1; no clear D gene. This CDR3 contains 12 residues. V was shortened by 5 bases and J by 3 bases, with 8 bases between the two germline ends. From germline, CDR1 is SQVTM and CDR2 ANQGSEA. CDR3 in amino acids: CSVNSFYNEQFF. In nucleotides, the CDR3 is TGCAGCGTTAACAGCTTCTACAATGAGCAGTTCTTC.

In this sample, this clonotype turned up a few times. The chain links TRBV18 to TRBJ2-5, with D tentatively TRBD2 (5 bases). CDR1 is KGHSH and CDR2 is LQKENI in the germline V gene. The CDR3 has 16 amino acids. With 0 bases removed from V and 4 bases from J, the gap between germline ends came to 15 bases. CDR3: CASSPPRDSDGETQYF. CDR3 sequence (DNA): TGTGCCAGCTCACCACCTCGGGATTCGGACGGAGAGACCCAGTACTTC.

This sequence joins TRBV7-2 and TRBJ2-2, with 11 nucleotides matching TRBD2. Germline V gene sequence: CDR1 SGHTA, CDR2 FQGNSA. The length of the CDR3 is 17 residues. V dropped 1 base and J dropped 5; count of bases not matched to a gene: 6. Here the CDR3 DNA reads TGTGCCAGCAGCTTAGATCTAGCGGGAGGCCCAACCGGGGAGCTGTTTTTT. This codes for CASSLDLAGGPTGELFF.

This clonotype was recorded only once. The chain is built from TRBV7-8 and TRBJ1-4; TRBD1 aligns across 8 bases. This CDR3 has 15 residues. Germline V gene sequence: CDR1 SGHVS, CDR2 FQNEAQ. Trimming cost V 4 bases and J 5 bases; bases outside gene matches: 6. CDR3 sequence (DNA): TGTGCCAGCAGCTGGGGGGACAGGTTAAATGAAAAACTGTTTTTT. It specifies CASSWGDRLNEKLFF.

This chain uses TRBV7-9 with TRBJ2-7; 12 bases agree with TRBD1. The junction had 4 bases not matched to a gene; V was cut back by 5 bases and J by 2 bases. Germline loops: CDR1 SEHNR, CDR2 FQNEAQ (reference sequence). The CDR3 extends over 15 amino acids. This CDR3 is CASSTGTGGTYEQYF. Here the CDR3 DNA reads TGTGCCAGCAGCACAGGGACAGGGGGCACCTACGAGCAGTACTTC.

This clonotype was recorded at least ten times. The rearrangement joins TRBV7-2 to TRBJ2-3; tentatively, D is TRBD2 (5 bases). Trimming stripped 5 bases from V and 12 bases from J, with 15 bases between. This CDR3 is built from 12 residues. The germline CDR1 and CDR2 sequences are SGHTA and FQGNSA. The CDR3 DNA follows: TGTGCCAGCAGCCTCTTCCTGACTATACAGTATTTT. Its translation: CASSLFLTIQYF.

This clonotype has ten or more counts. This chain links TRBV7-2 with TRBJ1-5; 7 nucleotides match TRBD1. In germline, CDR1 is SGHTA, CDR2 FQGNSA. This CDR3 region has 14 residues. The J segment lost 6 bases and the V segment lost 5 bases, leaving 7 bases of the junction unmatched. The CDR3 region has the DNA TGTGCCAGCAGCCGAGATAGGGGGCTTCAGCCCCAGCATTTT. The encoded protein is CASSRDRGLQPQHF.

The V call is TRBV6-1, the J call TRBJ2-6; the D gene is possibly TRBD2 (5 bases). CDR1 is MNHNS, CDR2 SASEGT, per germline. CDR3 size: 17 residues. Trimming took off 8 bases at V and 0 bases at J, with 17 bases between the two ends. The DNA for the CDR3 is TGTGCCAGCGGCCCCCGAGGGTCCTTCTCTGGGGCCAACGTCCTGACTTTC. As protein: CASGPRGSFSGANVLTF.

This clonotype was counted between two and nine times. This chain connects TRBV20-1 to TRBJ2-7; D is unresolved. The CDR3 runs 12 residues. V shed 4 bases and J shed 4 bases, with 11 bases lying between them. Germline CDR1 is DFQATT and CDR2 is SNEGSKA (reference sequence). CDR3 bases: TGCAGTGCTACTAGACCCGCTTACGAGCAGTACTTC. The encoded protein is CSATRPAYEQYF.

Notes on this clonotype: A read error may account for a junction end that differs from germline. The chain couples TRBV7-9 to TRBJ1-1, with TRBD1 matching 8 bases. The CDR3 sequence is 14 residues long. Germline loops: CDR1 SEHNR, CDR2 FQNEAQ (reference sequence). For the CDR3, the DNA is TGTGCCTGCAGCCCTGACAGGGGAATAGCTGAAGCTTTCTTT. It specifies CACSPDRGIAEAFF.

The chain employs TRBV9 and TRBJ1-4; the D is unclear. This CDR3 contains 15 residues. Trimming cost V 3 bases and J 7 bases, with 16 bases left between them. The germline gives CDR1 SGDLS, CDR2 YYNGEE. The CDR3 loop is CASSESPHRGEKLFF. The CDR3 DNA sequence: TGTGCCAGCAGCGAATCGCCCCATCGCGGTGAAAAACTGTTTTTT.

This clonotype was counted many times. The chain uses TRBV7-8 and TRBJ1-1; no reliable D call. There are 14 residues in the CDR3. Trimming shortened V by 2 bases and J by 5 bases, and 12 bases separated the two germline ends. Per the germline V gene, CDR1 is SGHVS and CDR2 is FQNEAQ. The DNA of the CDR3 is TGTGCCAGCAGCTTAAGGTGGCTGCGGACTGAAGCTTTCTTT. Its protein product is CASSLRWLRTEAFF.

This sequence joins TRBV10-3 and TRBJ2-7; a possible D gene is TRBD1 (6 bases). V was cut by 6 bases and J by 2 bases, with 14 bases left in between. Germline CDR1 reads ENHRY; CDR2 reads SYGVKD. CDR3 size: 14 residues. CDR3 sequence (DNA): TGTGCCATCAGAGATCAGGGGCCCACCTACGAGCAGTACTTC. Amino acid sequence: CAIRDQGPTYEQYF.

The sample holds a few counts of this clonotype. The chain combines TRBV6-2 or TRBV6-3 with TRBJ2-1; tentative D call: TRBD2 (7 bases). V gave up 6 bases and J gave up 1 base, with 13 bases separating them. The CDR3 spans 15 residues. The germline V gene encodes CDR1 MNHEY and CDR2 SVGEGT. The CDR3 nucleotides read TGTGCCAGCAGCCGCGGGGGCCAATCCTACAATGAGCAGTTCTTC. It translates to CASSRGGQSYNEQFF.

The chain is built from TRBV27 and TRBJ2-7; D is undetermined. The V and J ends lost 2 bases and 0 bases respectively, with 11 bases between them. Germline assignment: CDR1 MNHEY and CDR2 SMNVEV (reference sequence). The CDR3 totals 15 residues. CDR3 sequence: CASSLIPGSSYEQYF. For the CDR3, the DNA is TGTGCCAGCAGTTTAATTCCGGGTAGCTCCTACGAGCAGTACTTC.

CDR3 region: CASSLLSGGATDTQYF. The CDR3 bases are TGTGCCAGCAGTTTATTATCCGGGGGGGCCACAGATACGCAGTATTTT. The V gene is TRBV27, the J gene TRBJ2-3, with 8 bases identical to TRBD2. CDR3 size: 16 residues. The germline gives CDR1 MNHEY, CDR2 SMNVEV (reference sequence). Trimming at V came to 1 base and at J to 2 bases, leaving 5 bases not matched to a gene.

This clonotype was counted many times. The V and J genes are TRBV12-3 or TRBV12-4 and TRBJ2-5; D is ambiguous. The CDR3 is made up of 12 amino acids. V dropped 6 bases and J dropped 5 bases, with 10 bases sitting between them. The CDR3 here is CASSPTGETQYF. The CDR3 nucleotides are TGTGCCAGCAGCCCCACCGGGGAGACCCAGTACTTC.